The present TCR beta chain was sequenced within a study of OX40 agonist ivuxolimab in advanced cancers. Trimming pared 5 bases from V and 1 base from J, leaving 9 bases between. The CDR3 has 13 residues. From germline, CDR1 is WNHNN and CDR2 SYGVQD (reference sequence). The assay was immunoSEQ multiplex PCR, and TCRdb's table has in-frame clones only and misses some. The repertoire consists of 50,000 to 75,000 clones, with 87% occurring once and the leading ten covering less than 0.4%. The TCR comes from an adult with an advanced solid tumor such as melanoma, head and neck, liver or kidney cancer. The chain carries TRBV10-1 and TRBJ2-7, with D possibly matching TRBD2 (6 bases). The sequencing here drew on CD4+ or CD8+ T cells sorted from blood, taken in a trial of the OX40 agonist ivuxolimab. CDR3 DNA sequence: TGCGCCAGCAGTCCAGGGAGGTCCTACGAGCAGTACTTC. Encoded protein: CASSPGRSYEQYF.